This TCR beta chain was sequenced in a study of control samples from healthy donors and cancer patients. This table comes from immunoSEQ multiplex PCR, and its TCRdb copy is limited to in-frame clones, with some not included. This sample has about 79,000 clones, with under 95% found just once. This clone was counted a single time. CDR1 and CDR2 (germline): SEHNR, FQNEAQ (reference sequence). V lost 2 bases to trimming and J lost 4 bases, with 16 bases between them. The CDR3 consists of 16 residues. Sequencing used PBMCs. V gene TRBV7-9 combines with J gene TRBJ2-3, with D uncertain. This clonotype originated in a woman aged 40 to 50 with lung cancer. The CDR3 coding sequence is TGTGCCAGCAGCTTAAGTAGAGGCGAGTTATCAGATACGCAGTATTTT. It translates to CASSLSRGELSDTQYF.